This entry describes one T cell receptor (beta chain). Its matching antigen is unknown. Every one of the donors was a Caucasian adult that lived in Nashville, Tennessee. From CD4+ cells came CD45RA+ naive and CD45RA-negative memory subsets. The genomic DNA of each subset was split evenly across several immunoSEQ plates. This table comes from immunoSEQ multiplex PCR, and its TCRdb copy is limited to in-frame clones, with some not included. The data contain around 2,000,000 clones, 85% to 95% of them singletons. The sample comes from a study of shared clonotypes between healthy human individuals. The study, taken as a whole, reports: Only blood samples were collected, and tissue repertoires likely differ.

Germline assignment: CDR1 SQVTM and CDR2 ANQGSEA. Germline trimming cut 7 bases from V and 6 bases from J; bases unmatched to any gene: 10. CDR3 length: 13 amino acids. V gene TRBV29-1 combines with J gene TRBJ1-2, with TRBD1 identical over 8 bases. The TCR sequence derives from a man aged 18-30 years in good health. Sequencing was carried out using naive CD4+ T cells sorted from blood. Indicated subset: CD45RA+ positively selected. CDR3 nucleotides: TGCAGCGCCGAGCGGACAGGGAGTGATGGCTACACCTTC. Protein sequence: CSAERTGSDGYTF.